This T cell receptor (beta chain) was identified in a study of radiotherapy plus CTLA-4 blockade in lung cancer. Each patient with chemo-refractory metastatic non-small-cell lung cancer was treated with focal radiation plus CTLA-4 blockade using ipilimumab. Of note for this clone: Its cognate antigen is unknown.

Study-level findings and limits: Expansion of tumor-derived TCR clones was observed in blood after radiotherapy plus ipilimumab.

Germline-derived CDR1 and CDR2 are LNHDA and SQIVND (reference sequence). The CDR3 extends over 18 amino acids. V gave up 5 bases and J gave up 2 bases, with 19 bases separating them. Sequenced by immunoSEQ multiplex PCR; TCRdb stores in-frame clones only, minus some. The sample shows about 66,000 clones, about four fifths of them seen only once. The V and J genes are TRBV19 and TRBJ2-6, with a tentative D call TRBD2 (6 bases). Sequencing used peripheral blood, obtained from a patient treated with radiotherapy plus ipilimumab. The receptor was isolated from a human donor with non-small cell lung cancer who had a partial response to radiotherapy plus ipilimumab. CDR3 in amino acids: CASSQSRPGVAGANVLTF. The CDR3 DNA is TGTGCCAGTAGTCAATCCCGCCCGGGGGTAGCTGGGGCCAACGTCCTGACTTTC.